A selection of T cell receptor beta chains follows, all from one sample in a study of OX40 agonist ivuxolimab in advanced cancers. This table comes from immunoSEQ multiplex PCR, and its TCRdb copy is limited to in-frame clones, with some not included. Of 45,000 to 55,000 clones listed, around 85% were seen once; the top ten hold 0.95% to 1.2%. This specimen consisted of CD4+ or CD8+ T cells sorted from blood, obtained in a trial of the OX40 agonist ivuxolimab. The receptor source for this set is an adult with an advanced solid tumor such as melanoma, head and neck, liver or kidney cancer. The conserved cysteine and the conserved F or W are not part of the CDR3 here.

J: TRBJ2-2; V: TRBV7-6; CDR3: ASSFDRGRDTGELF
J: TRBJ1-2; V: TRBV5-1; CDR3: ASSLLGDNNYGYT
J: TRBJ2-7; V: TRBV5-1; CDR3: ASSASGRGPWEQY
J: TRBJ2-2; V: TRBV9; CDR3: ASSVGLHNTGELF
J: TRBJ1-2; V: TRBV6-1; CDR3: ATTGVYGYT
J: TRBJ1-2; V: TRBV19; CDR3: ASNQQSYGGYT
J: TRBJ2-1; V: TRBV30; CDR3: AWRKRLAHQF
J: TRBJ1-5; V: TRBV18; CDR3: ASSPGPGQATDQPQH
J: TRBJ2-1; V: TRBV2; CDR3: ASSYSGLAGVYNEQF
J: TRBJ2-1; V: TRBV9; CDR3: ASSVGRTSGNNEQF
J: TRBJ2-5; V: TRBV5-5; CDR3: ASSLPGTSIGTQY
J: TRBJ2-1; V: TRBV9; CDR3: ASSITSGTYNEQF
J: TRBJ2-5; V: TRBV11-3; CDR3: ASSLDGREAETQY
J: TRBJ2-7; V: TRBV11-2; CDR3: ASSLGALRGRGPYEQY
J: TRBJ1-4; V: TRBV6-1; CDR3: ASCTGTTNEKLF
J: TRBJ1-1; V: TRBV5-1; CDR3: ASREGRSTEAF
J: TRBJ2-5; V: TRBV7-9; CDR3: ASSPPFRKGRETQY
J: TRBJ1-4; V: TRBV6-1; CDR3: ASSLNEKLF
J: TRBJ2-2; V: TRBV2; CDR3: ASSETAGELF
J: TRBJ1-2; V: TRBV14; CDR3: ASSQIRTVGQGGLDYGYT
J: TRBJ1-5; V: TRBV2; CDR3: ASTFMPGTQPQH
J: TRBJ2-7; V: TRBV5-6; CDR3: ASSRNRDEQY
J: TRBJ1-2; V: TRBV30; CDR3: AWSVDGRGLNYGYT
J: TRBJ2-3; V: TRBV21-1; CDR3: ASSARTSGRVIGTDTQY
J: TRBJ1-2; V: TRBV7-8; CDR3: ASSRSENYGYT
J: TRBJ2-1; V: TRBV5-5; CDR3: ASSWGGKEQF
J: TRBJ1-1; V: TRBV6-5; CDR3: ASSYSLGNTEAF
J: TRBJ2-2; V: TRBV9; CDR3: ASSYDSLANTGELF
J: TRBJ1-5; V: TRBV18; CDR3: ASSPGTVNQPQH
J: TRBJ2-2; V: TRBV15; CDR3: ATSRDGGNTGELF
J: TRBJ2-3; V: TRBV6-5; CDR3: ASSLGGMADTQY
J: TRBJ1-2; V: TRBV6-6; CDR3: ASSFGTELYGYT
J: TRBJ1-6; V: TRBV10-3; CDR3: AISRQTGDSPLH
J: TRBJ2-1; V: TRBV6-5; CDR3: ATDPGGINEQF
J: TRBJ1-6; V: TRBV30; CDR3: AWSGTAYNSPLH
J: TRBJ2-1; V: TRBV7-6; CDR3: ASSPNLLYNEQF
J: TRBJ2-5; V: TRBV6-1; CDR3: ASSAQGETQY
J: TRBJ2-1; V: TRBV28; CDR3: ASSSWDGGGNEQF